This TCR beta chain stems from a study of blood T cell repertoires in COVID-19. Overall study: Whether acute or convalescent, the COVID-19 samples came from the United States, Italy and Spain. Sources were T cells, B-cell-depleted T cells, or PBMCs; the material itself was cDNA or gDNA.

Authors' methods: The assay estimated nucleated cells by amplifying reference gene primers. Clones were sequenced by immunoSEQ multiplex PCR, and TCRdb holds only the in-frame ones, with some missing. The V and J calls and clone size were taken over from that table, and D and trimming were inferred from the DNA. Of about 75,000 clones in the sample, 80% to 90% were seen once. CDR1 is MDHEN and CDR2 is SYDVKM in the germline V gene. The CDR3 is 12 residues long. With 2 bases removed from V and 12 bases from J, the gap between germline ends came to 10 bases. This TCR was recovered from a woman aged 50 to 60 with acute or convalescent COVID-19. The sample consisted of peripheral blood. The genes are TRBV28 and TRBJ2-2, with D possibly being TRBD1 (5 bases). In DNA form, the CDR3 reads TGTGCCAGCAGTTTAGGGGCAATAAAGCTGTTTTTT. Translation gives CASSLGAIKLFF.